This TCR beta chain derives from a study of cytomegalovirus exposure and HLA in healthy donors. Points from the study as a whole: Researchers catalogued approximately 170 TCR beta chains as cytomegalovirus-associated.

Sampled while nominally healthy, donors likely had unrecorded immune exposures. This clone was found a few times. The antigen is undetermined. Trimming took 0 bases from V and 1 from J, leaving 10 bases between them. This CDR3 contains 15 residues. Germline assignment: CDR1 LNHDA and CDR2 SQIVND (reference sequence). Researchers ran the PCR with 60 Vbeta and 13 Jbeta primers. The repertoire was sequenced with immunoSEQ multiplex PCR; TCRdb's copy has only in-frame clones and lacks some. Among around 150,000 clones listed, roughly two thirds were seen once. J is TRBJ2-7 and V is TRBV19; D is ambiguous. The source of this sequence is a male donor in good health and CMV-seronegative. The sample taken for sequencing was PBMCs. The CDR3 DNA reads as TGTGCCAGTAGTATAGATGCAGTCTGGTCCTACGAGCAGTACTTC. It yields the protein CASSIDAVWSYEQYF.